This TCR beta chain appears in the sequencing data of a study of OX40 agonist ivuxolimab in advanced cancers. Overall study context: With ivuxolimab, an agonistic anti-OX40 (CD134) antibody, patients were treated. Dose-escalation patients were diagnosed with hepatocellular carcinoma, melanoma, renal cell cancer or head and neck cancer.

As to this clone: Its target is unknown.

Per the germline V gene, CDR1 is SGHRS and CDR2 is YFSETQ. The CDR3 is 14 amino acids. V lost 2 bases to trimming and J lost 5 bases; unmatched junction nucleotides: 5. The study, taken as a whole, reports: In the 0.1 to 3.0 mg/kg range, CD4+ and CD8+ blood T cells had expanded clonally by week 6. In the 0.1-3.0 mg/kg groups, partial responders showed among the lowest expansion.

TCRdb's table, derived via immunoSEQ multiplex PCR, lists solely in-frame clones and lacks some. The sample has 96,000 or so clones; about 90% are singletons. This receptor was taken from an adult with an advanced solid tumor such as melanoma, head and neck, liver or kidney cancer. V gene TRBV5-1 combines with J gene TRBJ2-7; TRBD2 agrees at 9 bases. Sequenced here: CD4+ or CD8+ T cells sorted from blood, sampled in a trial of the OX40 agonist ivuxolimab. CDR3 DNA: TGCGCCAGCAGCTTAAGGACTAGCGTCGACGAGCAGTACTTC. This translates into CASSLRTSVDEQYF.